The clone carrying this T cell receptor beta chain was recorded many times. This record comes from a study of T cells in Graves' hyperthyroidism and ophthalmopathy. Germline CDR1 and CDR2: MNHNS and SASEGT. The CDR3 is made up of 15 amino acids. Trimming at V came to 6 bases and at J to 5 bases, leaving 6 bases not matched to a gene. The TCR beta CDR3 regions underwent amplification using RNA transcripts as the source. An initial round of RT-PCR targeting the TCR CDR3 relied on the HTBI primer set. Each CDR3 protein is one row after TCRdb ran MiXCR on the multiplex PCR reads. The table includes about 480,000 distinct CDR3 sequences, around an eighth detected once.

The rearrangement links TRBV6-1 to TRBJ2-5; 13 bases agree with TRBD2. Sequencing input: blood. This TCR was sampled from a woman between 18 and 30 years old with Graves' hyperthyroidism. The CDR3 DNA follows: TGTGCCAGCAGAGGGACTAGCGGGATCTGGGAGACCCAGTACTTC. Residues: CASRGTSGIWETQYF.